This entry lists 13 T cell receptor beta chains sequenced from one sample in a study of cytomegalovirus exposure and HLA in healthy donors. The PCR ran on 60 Vbeta and 13 Jbeta primers. Repertoires were generated with immunoSEQ multiplex PCR, while TCRdb's copy carries only in-frame clones and drops some. The sample lists approximately 150,000 clones, around 73% occurring once. Sequencing used PBMCs. The receptors come from a woman aged 18-29 years in good health and CMV-seropositive.

The chain joins TRBV7-9 to TRBJ1-1; D unclear. The CDR3 spans 14 residues. Trimming removed 3 bases at V and 4 bases at J, with 12 bases between. Germline V gene sequence: CDR1 SEHNR, CDR2 FQNEAQ (reference sequence). The DNA of the CDR3 is TGTGCCAGCAGCTTGGTAGCCCGGGTCACTGAAGCTTTCTTT. Its translation is CASSLVARVTEAFF.

The rearrangement uses TRBV19 and TRBJ2-5; 9 nucleotides line up with TRBD1. CDR3 length equals 16 residues. J lost 4 bases, V lost 5 bases, and 11 bases had no gene match. The germline V gene has CDR1 LNHDA and CDR2 SQIVND (reference sequence). In nucleotides, the CDR3 is TGTGCCAGTAGTGGGGCTAGGACAGGGGATGGAGAGACCCAGTACTTC. Translated: CASSGARTGDGETQYF.

The V call is TRBV7-8, the J call TRBJ1-5, with D hard to call. CDR1 is SGHVS and CDR2 is FQNEAQ in the germline V gene. CDR3 length: 15 residues. Trimming removed 3 bases at V and 5 bases at J, with 14 bases between. CDR3 bases: TGTGCCAGCAGCTTTCACCGGACTGACGATCAGCCCCAGCATTTT. This translates into CASSFHRTDDQPQHF.

This chain joins TRBV6-1 and TRBJ1-2, with D possibly matching TRBD1 (6 bases). The CDR3 consists of 15 residues. Trimming cost V 2 bases and J 7 bases, with 17 bases left between them. Germline CDR1 and CDR2: MNHNS and SASEGT. The chain's CDR3 is CASSECGRGVGGYTF. In DNA form, the CDR3 reads TGTGCCAGCAGTGAATGTGGCAGGGGAGTCGGTGGCTACACCTTC.

This clone was observed once. This chain uses TRBV5-4 with TRBJ2-5; D unresolved. Germline values: CDR1 SGHNT, CDR2 YYREEE (reference sequence). This CDR3 spans 13 amino acids. Deletions cut 0 bases from V and 3 bases from J, with 6 bases between. The CDR3 protein is CASSLDPEETQYF. The CDR3 DNA sequence: TGTGCCAGCAGCTTGGACCCAGAAGAGACCCAGTACTTC. Based on the CDR3 plus reference TRBV5-4 and TRBJ2-5, the full variable domain is ETGVTQSPTHLIKTRGQQVTLRCSSQSGHNTVSWYQQALGQGPQFIFQYYREEENGRGNFPPRFSGLQFPNYSSELNVNALELDDSALYLCASSLDPEETQYFGPGTRLLVL.

The V gene is TRBV7-2, the J gene TRBJ2-2, with D possibly matching TRBD1 (6 bases). The germline V and J ends were trimmed by 0 bases and 5 bases, with 7 bases remaining between them. The CDR3 covers 14 residues. Germline values: CDR1 SGHTA, CDR2 FQGNSA. The CDR3 nucleotides are TGTGCCAGCAGCTTAGCTCAGGGGACCGGGGAGCTGTTTTTT. As protein: CASSLAQGTGELFF.

The chain is built from TRBV19 and TRBJ1-5, with D maybe TRBD1 (6 bases). This CDR3 has 17 residues. V lost 9 bases and J lost 1, with 22 bases in between. Germline V CDR1 and CDR2: LNHDA, SQIVND (reference sequence). This CDR3 reads CARHSILGGLSNQPQHF. Written as DNA, the CDR3 is TGTGCCAGGCATAGTATATTGGGGGGGCTAAGCAATCAGCCCCAGCATTTT.

This clone was detected only once. The V and J genes are TRBV2 and TRBJ2-1; a weak D match, TRBD2 (7 bases). The length of the CDR3 is 16 residues. CDR1 is SNHLY and CDR2 is FYNNEI in the germline V gene. The germline V and J ends were trimmed by 8 bases and 7 bases, with 24 bases remaining between them. The CDR3 region is CASLWGGATTLNEQFF. The CDR3 region has the DNA TGTGCCAGCCTCTGGGGGGGGGCCACTACTCTTAATGAGCAGTTCTTC. The variable domain in full, with the rest retrieved from reference TRBV2 and TRBJ2-1, is EPEVTQTPSHQVTQMGQEVILRCVPISNHLYFYWYRQILGQKVEFLVSFYNNEISEKSEIFDDQFSVERPDGSNFTLKIRSTKLEDSAMYFCASLWGGATTLNEQFFGPGTRLTVL.

The rearrangement uses TRBV6-6 and TRBJ2-2; 7 bases fit TRBD2. The CDR3 sequence is 15 residues long. Looked up from germline, CDR1 is MNHNY and CDR2 is SVGAGI (reference sequence). With 6 bases clipped from V and 5 bases from J, the junction kept 9 bases outside the gene matches. The CDR3 spells CASRSPGGGTGELFF. The CDR3 DNA reads TGTGCCAGCAGATCTCCGGGGGGAGGAACCGGGGAGCTGTTTTTT.

This clone showed up just a few times. The chain is built from TRBV5-4 and TRBJ1-2, with 7 nucleotides matching TRBD1. CDR1 is SGHNT and CDR2 is YYREEE in the germline V gene (reference sequence). The ends lost 4 bases at V and 8 bases at J; junction bases unmatched: 11. This CDR3 comprises 14 residues. As DNA, the CDR3 is TGTGCCAGCAGCACTACGACAGGGTCAGACGGCTACACCTTC. Its translation: CASSTTTGSDGYTF.

V usage is TRBV11-3 and J usage is TRBJ2-5; a possible D gene is TRBD2 (7 bases). CDR1 and CDR2 from the germline V gene are SGHNT and YENEEA. V lost 1 base and J lost 4, with 13 bases in between. This CDR3 has 15 amino acids. Here the CDR3 reads CASSLGGGPLETQYF. The DNA for the CDR3 is TGTGCCAGCAGCTTAGGGGGGGGGCCTTTAGAGACCCAGTACTTC. Supplemented by reference TRBV11-3 and TRBJ2-5, the full variable domain reads EAGVVQSPRYKIIEKKQPVAFWCNPISGHNTLYWYLQNLGQGPELLIRYENEEAVDDSQLPKDRFSAERLKGVDSTLKIQPAELGDSAVYLCASSLGGGPLETQYFGPGTRLLVL.

This clone was counted only a few times. This chain joins TRBV11-2 and TRBJ2-5; 8 positions agree with TRBD2. J was trimmed by 7 bases and V by 6 bases; bases with no gene match: 13. The V gene's germline CDR1 is SGHAT and CDR2 FQNNGV. The CDR3 has 15 residues. The CDR3 sequence is CASSGPLAGGGTQYF. CDR3 bases: TGTGCCAGCAGTGGTCCTCTGGCGGGGGGAGGGACCCAGTACTTC.

The J gene is TRBJ2-2, the V gene TRBV5-1; maybe TRBD2 (7 bases). V was pared by 1 base and J by 6 bases, with 19 bases between. Germline CDR1 and CDR2: SGHRS and YFSETQ. The CDR3 consists of 17 residues. CDR3 nucleotides: TGCGCCAGCAGCTTGACGGGGGGCTTAGGGTCGTCCGGGGAGCTGTTTTTT. Translation gives CASSLTGGLGSSGELFF.